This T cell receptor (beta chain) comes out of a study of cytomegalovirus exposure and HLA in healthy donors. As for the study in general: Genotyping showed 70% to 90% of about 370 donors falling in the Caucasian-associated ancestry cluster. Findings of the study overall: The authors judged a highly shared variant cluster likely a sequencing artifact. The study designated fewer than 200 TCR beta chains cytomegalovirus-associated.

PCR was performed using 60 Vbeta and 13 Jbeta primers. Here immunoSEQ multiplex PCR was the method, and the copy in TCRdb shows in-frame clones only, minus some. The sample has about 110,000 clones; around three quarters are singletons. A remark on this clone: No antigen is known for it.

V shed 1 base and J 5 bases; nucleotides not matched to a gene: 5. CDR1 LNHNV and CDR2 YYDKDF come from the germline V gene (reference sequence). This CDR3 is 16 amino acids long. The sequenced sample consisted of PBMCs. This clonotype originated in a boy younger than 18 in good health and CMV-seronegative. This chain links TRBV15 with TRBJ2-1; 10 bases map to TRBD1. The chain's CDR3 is CATSRVRQGADNEQFF. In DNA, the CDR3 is TGTGCCACCAGCAGAGTTAGACAGGGGGCGGACAATGAGCAGTTCTTC.